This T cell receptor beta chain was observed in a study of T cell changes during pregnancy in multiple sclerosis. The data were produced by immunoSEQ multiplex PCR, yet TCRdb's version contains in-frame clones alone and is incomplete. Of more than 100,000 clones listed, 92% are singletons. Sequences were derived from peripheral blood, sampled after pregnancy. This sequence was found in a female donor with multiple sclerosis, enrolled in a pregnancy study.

CDR3 DNA sequence: TGTGCCAGCAGCTTAGTCTTAGGGGATAAGAACATTCAGTACTTC. This sequence encodes CASSLVLGDKNIQYF. The gene calls are TRBV11-2 and TRBJ2-4; TRBD1 might be the D (5 bases). Germline V gives CDR1 SGHAT, CDR2 FQNNGV. Deletions cut 1 base from V and 7 bases from J, with 14 bases between. There are 15 residues in the CDR3. Supplemented by reference TRBV11-2 and TRBJ2-4, the full variable domain reads EAGVAQSPRYKIIEKRQSVAFWCNPISGHATLYWYQQILGQGPKLLIQFQNNGVVDDSQLPKDRFSAERLKGVDSTLKIQPAKLEDSAVYLCASSLVLGDKNIQYFGAGTRLSVL.